One and the same sample provided the 20 T cell receptor beta chains below, sequenced in a study of blood T cell repertoires in COVID-19. Measured with immunoSEQ multiplex PCR; TCRdb has only the in-frame clones, and not every one. The sample includes approximately 300,000 clones, around 87% of them seen just once. What was sequenced was peripheral blood. These TCRs come from a woman aged 40 to 49 with COVID-19, enrolled during active disease.

This chain joins TRBV7-3 and TRBJ2-3; 11 nucleotides match TRBD2. The CDR3 has 19 residues. In germline, CDR1 is SGHTA, CDR2 FQGTGA. J lost 4 bases, V lost 2 bases, and 14 bases had no gene match. The CDR3 is CASSLFEWSSGRRADTQYF. The CDR3 DNA reads as TGTGCCAGCAGCTTATTTGAGTGGTCTAGCGGGAGGCGCGCAGATACGCAGTATTTT.

CDR3 residues: CASSPTGNNQPQHF. CDR3 nucleotide sequence: TGTGCCAGCAGCCCCACCGGGAACAATCAGCCCCAGCATTTT. The rearrangement joins TRBV7-2 to TRBJ1-5; D gene unclear. Trimming cost V 5 bases and J 3 bases, with 11 bases left between them. Germline CDR1 SGHTA, CDR2 FQGNSA. The CDR3 consists of 14 residues.

Remarks on this clone: A read error may produce the germline difference seen at one junction end. The J gene is TRBJ2-1, the V gene TRBV7-7, with 7 bases aligning to TRBD1. The CDR3 totals 16 residues. In germline, CDR1 is SSHAT, CDR2 FNYEAQ (reference sequence). The CDR3 DNA sequence: TGTGCTAGCAGCTCGCAGACAGGGAGCTCCTACAATGAGCAGTTCTTC. Residues: CASSSQTGSSYNEQFF. The whole variable domain, remainder taken from reference TRBV7-7 and TRBJ2-1, is GAGVSQSPRYKVTKRGQDVTLRCDPISSHATLYWYQQALGQGPEFLTYFNYEAQPDKSGLPSDRFSAERPEGSISTLTIQRTEQRDSAMYRCASSSQTGSSYNEQFFGPGTRLTVL.

The V call is TRBV28, the J call TRBJ1-5; TRBD1 agrees at 7 bases. CDR3 length: 13 residues. The germline V gene has CDR1 MDHEN and CDR2 SYDVKM. The CDR3 sequence is CVRRGQFNQPQHF. The CDR3, as DNA: TGTGTACGTAGGGGACAGTTCAATCAGCCCCAGCATTTT.

The chain combines TRBV7-6 with TRBJ1-6, with D hard to call. Looked up from germline, CDR1 is SGHVS and CDR2 is FNYEAQ. The length of the CDR3 is 15 residues. V dropped 5 bases and J dropped 9 bases, with 17 bases sitting between them. Here the CDR3 reads CASSAIRGPGSPLHF. The CDR3 bases are TGTGCCAGCAGCGCCATCCGGGGTCCTGGTTCACCCCTCCACTTT.

In nucleotides, the CDR3 is TGCGCCAGCAGCCAATTTGGGGCCTCGGGGGGGCAGTTCTTC. Translated, it gives CASSQFGASGGQFF. The chain is built from TRBV4-3 and TRBJ2-1; 7 nucleotides line up with TRBD2. Unmatched junction bases numbered 10, after V lost 2 bases and J lost 12 bases. Germline values: CDR1 LGHNA, CDR2 YSLEER. The CDR3 loop spans 14 amino acids.

The chain carries TRBV28 and TRBJ2-5; D perhaps matches TRBD2 (5 bases). Germline V gene sequence: CDR1 MDHEN, CDR2 SYDVKM. Deletions cut 4 bases from V and 7 bases from J, with 13 bases between. The CDR3 contains 13 residues. The CDR3: CASSSLAPGTQYF. CDR3 sequence (DNA): TGTGCCAGCAGTTCCCTAGCCCCAGGGACCCAGTACTTC.

This clone appeared a single time. This sequence joins TRBV12-3 or TRBV12-4 and TRBJ1-1; unclear D gene. This CDR3 has 13 residues. Trimming cost V 6 bases and J 1 base, with 9 bases left between them. Here the CDR3 reads CASSRLSNTEAFF. The CDR3 bases are TGTGCCAGCAGCCGGTTGTCGAACACTGAAGCTTTCTTT.

The rearrangement joins TRBV5-8 to TRBJ1-5, with 9 bases aligning to TRBD1. J lost 3 bases, V lost 2 bases, and 6 bases had no gene match. CDR1 and CDR2 (germline): SGHTS, YDEGEE. The CDR3 sequence is 16 residues long. The DNA of the CDR3 is TGTGCCAGCAGCTTCGGGACAGGGTCGCCCAATCAGCCCCAGCATTTT. Translation gives CASSFGTGSPNQPQHF.

The genes are TRBV6-5 and TRBJ1-2; no firm D call. V lost 6 bases to trimming and J lost 3 bases, with 11 bases between them. The CDR3 has 13 residues. Per the germline V gene, CDR1 is MNHEY and CDR2 is SVGAGI. CDR3 in amino acids: CASRPREDYGYTF. CDR3 in DNA: TGTGCCAGCAGACCCCGGGAGGACTATGGCTACACCTTC.

The V and J genes are TRBV29-1 and TRBJ2-7; 10 bases fit TRBD2. The CDR3 length is 14 residues. Germline CDR1 SQVTM, CDR2 ANQGSEA. V shed 4 bases, J shed 7 bases, and the junction held 10 bases outside the gene matches. The CDR3 DNA reads as TGCAGCGTTGGTCGGGGGCTAGCGGGAGAGGAGCAGTACTTC. As protein: CSVGRGLAGEEQYF.

The chain employs TRBV4-1 and TRBJ2-5; D not certain. Per the germline V gene, CDR1 is MGHRA and CDR2 is YSYEKL. Trimming pared 2 bases from V and 3 bases from J, leaving 7 bases between. CDR3 size: 13 residues. CDR3 amino acids: CASSQFREETQYF. The DNA for the CDR3 is TGCGCCAGCAGCCAATTTAGAGAAGAGACCCAGTACTTC.

This clone was detected once. Written as DNA, the CDR3 is TGTGCCAGCTCACTTGGACAGGGAGGCCAGCCCCAGCATTTT. Translation: CASSLGQGGQPQHF. The rearrangement joins TRBV18 to TRBJ1-5, with 8 bases identical to TRBD1. The CDR3 runs 14 residues. CDR1 and CDR2 (germline): KGHSH, LQKENI. J gave up 7 bases and V 4 bases, and 6 bases lay outside the gene matches. The full variable domain, its missing parts supplied by reference TRBV18 and TRBJ1-5, is NAGVMQNPRHLVRRRGQEARLRCSPMKGHSHVYWYRQLPEEGLKFMVYLQKENIIDESGMPKERFSAEFPKEGPSILRIQQVVRGDSAAYFCASSLGQGGQPQHFGDGTRLSIL.

The chain recombines TRBV7-2 with TRBJ2-1; 13 nucleotides agree with TRBD2. The CDR3 is 15 amino acids. Trimming removed 4 bases from V and 12 bases from J; junction bases left unmatched: 9. CDR1 and CDR2 (germline): SGHTA, FQGNSA. For the CDR3, the DNA is TGTGCCAGCAGCTCCCTCGGACTAGCGGGAGTCGCGCAGTTCTTC. Translation: CASSSLGLAGVAQFF.

V is TRBV2 and J is TRBJ2-3; TRBD2 agrees at 11 bases. V lost 0 bases, J lost 0 bases, and 5 bases stayed unmatched. Germline values: CDR1 SNHLY, CDR2 FYNNEI. This CDR3 region has 18 residues. For the CDR3, the DNA is TGTGCCAGCAGTGAAGCTGGGGGACTAGCGGTCAGCACAGATACGCAGTATTTT. It codes for CASSEAGGLAVSTDTQYF.

The chain uses TRBV3-1 (or the pseudogene TRBV3-2) and TRBJ1-4, with D possibly matching TRBD1 (5 bases). Germline V lookup: CDR1 LGHDT, CDR2 YNNKEL (reference sequence). The length of the CDR3 is 15 residues. Trimming stripped 3 bases from V and 3 bases from J, with 11 bases between. For the CDR3, the DNA is TGTGCCAGCAGCCACCGGGGGACTCCTAATGAAAAACTGTTTTTT. This gives the protein CASSHRGTPNEKLFF.

The rearrangement uses TRBV5-5 and TRBJ2-1; D gene uncertain. Trimming cost V 0 bases and J 8 bases, with 6 bases left between them. Germline V gene lookup returns CDR1 SGHKS and CDR2 YYEKEE (reference sequence). The CDR3 totals 12 residues. The CDR3 reads CASSLGGYEQFF. CDR3 coding DNA: TGTGCCAGCAGCTTGGGAGGATATGAGCAGTTCTTC.

The chain uses TRBV18 and TRBJ2-1; TRBD2 agrees at 10 bases. The CDR3 covers 15 residues. CDR1 is KGHSH, CDR2 LQKENI, per germline. V trimming: 3 bases; J trimming: 6 bases; junction bases outside the gene matches: 5. CDR3 nucleotides: TGTGCCAGCTCACCGGGGCTAGCGGGAGTCAATGAGCAGTTCTTC. Translated, it gives CASSPGLAGVNEQFF.

V gene TRBV5-1 combines with J gene TRBJ2-7; the match to TRBD1 covers 7 bases. This CDR3 spans 15 amino acids. The V gene's germline CDR1 is SGHRS and CDR2 YFSETQ. The V gene end was trimmed by 0 bases and the J gene end by 0 bases; junction bases not matched to a gene: 3. CDR3 nucleotide sequence: TGCGCCAGCAGCTTGGTAGCAGGGGGCTCCTACGAGCAGTACTTC. Translated, it gives CASSLVAGGSYEQYF. Looking up the rest from reference TRBV5-1 and TRBJ2-7 gives the full variable domain: KAGVTQTPRYLIKTRGQQVTLSCSPISGHRSVSWYQQTPGQGLQFLFEYFSETQRNKGNFPGRFSGRQFSNSRSEMNVSTLELGDSALYLCASSLVAGGSYEQYFGPGTRLTVT.

The chain carries TRBV12-5 and TRBJ1-5; D remains unclear. Germline CDR1 and CDR2: LGHNT and FRNRAP. Trimming pared 6 bases from V and 4 bases from J, leaving 10 bases between. CDR3 length equals 13 residues. This CDR3 reads CASGPEGNQPQHF. DNA of the CDR3: TGTGCTAGTGGCCCAGAGGGTAATCAGCCCCAGCATTTT.